The sequence of this T cell receptor (beta chain) was determined in a study of cytomegalovirus exposure and HLA in healthy donors. Primers for the PCR totalled 60 Vbeta and 13 Jbeta. The repertoire was sequenced with immunoSEQ multiplex PCR; TCRdb's copy has only in-frame clones and lacks some. The data contain over 130,000 clones, around 82% of them seen just once; the ten biggest clones take up around 2.5%. The V and J ends lost 4 bases and 4 bases, in that order; junction bases with no gene match: 17. Germline V gives CDR1 SGHDN, CDR2 FVKESK. This CDR3 is 19 amino acids long. This TCR came from a man aged 45-65 years in good health and CMV-seronegative. This sequence joins TRBV14 and TRBJ2-1; 9 nucleotides line up with TRBD2. Specimen: PBMCs. CDR3 protein: CASSRPWGNSGGRYNEQFF. The DNA for the CDR3 is TGTGCCAGCAGCCGTCCATGGGGAAATAGCGGGGGACGTTACAATGAGCAGTTCTTC.